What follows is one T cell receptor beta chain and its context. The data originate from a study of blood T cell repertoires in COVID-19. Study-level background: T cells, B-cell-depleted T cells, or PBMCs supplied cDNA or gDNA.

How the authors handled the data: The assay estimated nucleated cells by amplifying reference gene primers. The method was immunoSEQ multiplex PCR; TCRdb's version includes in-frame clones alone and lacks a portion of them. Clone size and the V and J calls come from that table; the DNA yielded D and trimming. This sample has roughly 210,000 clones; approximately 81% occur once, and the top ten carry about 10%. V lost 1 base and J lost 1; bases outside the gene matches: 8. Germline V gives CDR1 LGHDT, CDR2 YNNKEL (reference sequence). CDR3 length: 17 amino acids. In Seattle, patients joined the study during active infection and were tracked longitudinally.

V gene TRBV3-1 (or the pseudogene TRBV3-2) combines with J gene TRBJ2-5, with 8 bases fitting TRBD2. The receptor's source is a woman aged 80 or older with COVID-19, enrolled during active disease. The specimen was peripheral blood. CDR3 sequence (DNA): TGTGCCAGCAGCCAAGGCCGGGGGGGCGGGGGCCAAGAGACCCAGTACTTC. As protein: CASSQGRGGGGQETQYF.